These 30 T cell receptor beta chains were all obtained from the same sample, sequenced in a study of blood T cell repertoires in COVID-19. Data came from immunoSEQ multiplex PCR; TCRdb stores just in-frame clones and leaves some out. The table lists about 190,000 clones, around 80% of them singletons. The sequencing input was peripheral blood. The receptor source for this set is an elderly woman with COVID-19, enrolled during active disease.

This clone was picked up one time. CDR3 residues: CASSTLTGTYEQYF. In DNA, the CDR3 is TGTGCCAGTAGCACCCTCACAGGGACCTACGAGCAGTACTTC. The chain recombines TRBV19 with TRBJ2-7; weak D call: TRBD1 (6 bases). The V end lost 6 bases, the J end lost 2 bases, and 14 bases lay between the germline ends. CDR1 is LNHDA and CDR2 is SQIVND in the germline V gene (reference sequence). The CDR3 is made up of 14 amino acids. The full variable domain, in which reference TRBV19 and TRBJ2-7 provide the parts outside the CDR3, is DGGITQSPKYLFRKEGQNVTLSCEQNLNHDAMYWYRQDPGQGLRLIYYSQIVNDFQKGDIAEGYSVSREKKESFPLTVTSAQKNPTAFYLCASSTLTGTYEQYFGPGTRLTVT.

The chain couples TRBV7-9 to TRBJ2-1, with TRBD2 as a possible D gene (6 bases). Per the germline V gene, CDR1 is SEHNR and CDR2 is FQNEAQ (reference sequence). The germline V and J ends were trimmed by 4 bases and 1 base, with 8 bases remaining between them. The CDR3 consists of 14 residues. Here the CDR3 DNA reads TGTGCCAGCAGCTCGGGAGTTTCCTACAATGAGCAGTTCTTC. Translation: CASSSGVSYNEQFF.

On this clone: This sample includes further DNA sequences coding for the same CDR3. CDR3 region: CASSFNSNQPQHF. The CDR3 nucleotides read TGTGCCAGCAGTTTCAACAGTAATCAGCCCCAGCATTTT. The chain couples TRBV12-3 or TRBV12-4 to TRBJ1-5; D is undetermined. V was shortened by 3 bases and J by 4 bases, with 7 bases between the two germline ends. CDR3 size: 13 residues.

Here the CDR3 reads CASSRWGPGNTIYF. The CDR3 DNA sequence: TGCGCCAGCAGTAGATGGGGGCCGGGAAACACCATATATTTT. The chain uses TRBV5-1 and TRBJ1-3, with D perhaps TRBD1 (6 bases). Trimming stripped 5 bases from V and 4 bases from J, with 13 bases between. The CDR3 loop spans 14 amino acids. The V gene's germline CDR1 is SGHRS and CDR2 YFSETQ.

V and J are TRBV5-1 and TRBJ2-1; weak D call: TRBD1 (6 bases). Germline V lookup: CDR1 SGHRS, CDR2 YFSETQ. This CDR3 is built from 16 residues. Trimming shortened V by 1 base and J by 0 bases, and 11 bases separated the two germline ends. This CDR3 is CASSLQGPSSYNEQFF. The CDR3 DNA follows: TGCGCCAGCAGCTTGCAGGGGCCGAGCTCCTACAATGAGCAGTTCTTC.

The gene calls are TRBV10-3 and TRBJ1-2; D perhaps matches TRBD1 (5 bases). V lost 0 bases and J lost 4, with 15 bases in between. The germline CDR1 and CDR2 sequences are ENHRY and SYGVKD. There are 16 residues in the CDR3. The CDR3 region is CAISESLEGLPYGYTF. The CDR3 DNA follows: TGTGCCATCAGTGAGTCGTTGGAGGGGCTCCCCTATGGCTACACCTTC.

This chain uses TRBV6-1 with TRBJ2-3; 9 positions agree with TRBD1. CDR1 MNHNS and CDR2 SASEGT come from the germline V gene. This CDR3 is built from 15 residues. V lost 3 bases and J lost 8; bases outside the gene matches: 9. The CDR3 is CASSEGQGGRRTQYF. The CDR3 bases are TGTGCCAGCAGTGAGGGACAGGGCGGGCGACGTACGCAGTATTTT.

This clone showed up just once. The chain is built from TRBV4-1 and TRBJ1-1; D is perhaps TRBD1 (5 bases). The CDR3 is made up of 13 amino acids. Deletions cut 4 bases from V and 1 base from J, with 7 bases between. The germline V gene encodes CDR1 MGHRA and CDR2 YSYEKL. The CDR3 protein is CASSLGQNTEAFF. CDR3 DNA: TGCGCCAGCAGCCTCGGACAGAACACTGAAGCTTTCTTT.

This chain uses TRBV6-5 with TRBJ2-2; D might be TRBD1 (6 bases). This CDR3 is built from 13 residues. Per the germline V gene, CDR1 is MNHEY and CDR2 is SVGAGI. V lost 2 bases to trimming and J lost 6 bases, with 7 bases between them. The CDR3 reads CASSYGGPGELFF. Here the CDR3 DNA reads TGTGCCAGCAGTTACGGGGGCCCCGGGGAGCTGTTTTTT.

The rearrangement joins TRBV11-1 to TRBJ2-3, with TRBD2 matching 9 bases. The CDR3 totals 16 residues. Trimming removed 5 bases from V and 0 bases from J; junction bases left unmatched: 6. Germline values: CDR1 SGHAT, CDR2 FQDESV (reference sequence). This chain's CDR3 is CASSASGTSSTDTQYF. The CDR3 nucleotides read TGTGCCAGCAGCGCCTCCGGGACTAGCAGCACAGATACGCAGTATTTT.

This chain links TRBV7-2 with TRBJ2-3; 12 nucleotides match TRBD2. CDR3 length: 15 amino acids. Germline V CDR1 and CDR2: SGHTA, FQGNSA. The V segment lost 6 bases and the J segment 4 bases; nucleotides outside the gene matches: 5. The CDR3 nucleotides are TGTGCCAGCAGGCCTAGCGGGGGGGCTTCAGATACGCAGTATTTT. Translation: CASRPSGGASDTQYF.

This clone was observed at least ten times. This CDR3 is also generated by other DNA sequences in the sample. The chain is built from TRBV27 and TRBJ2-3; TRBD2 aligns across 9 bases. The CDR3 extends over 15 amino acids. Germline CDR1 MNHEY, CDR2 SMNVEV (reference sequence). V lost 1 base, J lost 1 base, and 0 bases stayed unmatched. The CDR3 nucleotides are TGTGCCAGCAGTTTATTAGCGGGGGGCACAGATACGCAGTATTTT. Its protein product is CASSLLAGGTDTQYF.

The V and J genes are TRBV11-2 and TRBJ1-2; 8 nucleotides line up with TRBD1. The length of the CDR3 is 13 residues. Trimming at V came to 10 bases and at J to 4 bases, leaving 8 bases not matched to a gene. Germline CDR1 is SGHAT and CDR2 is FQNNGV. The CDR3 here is CATRQGSGYGYTF. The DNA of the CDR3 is TGTGCCACTCGACAGGGGAGTGGCTATGGCTACACCTTC.

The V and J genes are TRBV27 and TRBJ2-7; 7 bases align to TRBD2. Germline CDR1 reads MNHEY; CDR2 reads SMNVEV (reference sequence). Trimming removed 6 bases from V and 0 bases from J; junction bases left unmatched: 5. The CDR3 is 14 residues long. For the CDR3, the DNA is TGTGCCAGCAGGGAGCGGGGCCGCTCCTACGAGCAGTACTTC. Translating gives CASRERGRSYEQYF.

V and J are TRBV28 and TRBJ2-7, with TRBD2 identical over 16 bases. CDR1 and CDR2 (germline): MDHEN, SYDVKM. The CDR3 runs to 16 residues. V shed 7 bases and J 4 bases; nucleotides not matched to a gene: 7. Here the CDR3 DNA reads TGTGCCAGCACGGGACTAGCGGGAGGGGTCTCTTACGAGCAGTACTTC. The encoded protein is CASTGLAGGVSYEQYF. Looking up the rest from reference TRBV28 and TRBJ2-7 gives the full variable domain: DVKVTQSSRYLVKRTGEKVFLECVQDMDHENMFWYRQDPGLGLRLIYFSYDVKMKEKGDIPEGYSVSREKKERFSLILESASTNQTSMYLCASTGLAGGVSYEQYFGPGTRLTVT.

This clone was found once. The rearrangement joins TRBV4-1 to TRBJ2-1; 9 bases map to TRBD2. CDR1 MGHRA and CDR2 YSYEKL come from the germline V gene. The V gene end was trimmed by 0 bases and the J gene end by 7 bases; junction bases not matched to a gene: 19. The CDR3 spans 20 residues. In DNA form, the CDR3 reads TGCGCCAGCAGCCAAGAGGGGGATAGGGGGAGACTAGCGGCCCGAAATGAGCAGTTCTTC. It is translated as CASSQEGDRGRLAARNEQFF.

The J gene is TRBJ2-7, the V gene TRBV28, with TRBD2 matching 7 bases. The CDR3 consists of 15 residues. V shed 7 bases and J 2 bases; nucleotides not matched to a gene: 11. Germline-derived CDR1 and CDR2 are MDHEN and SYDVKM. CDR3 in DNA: TGTGCCAGCATCCCCTCTGGGAGGGCTACCTACGAGCAGTACTTC. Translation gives CASIPSGRATYEQYF.

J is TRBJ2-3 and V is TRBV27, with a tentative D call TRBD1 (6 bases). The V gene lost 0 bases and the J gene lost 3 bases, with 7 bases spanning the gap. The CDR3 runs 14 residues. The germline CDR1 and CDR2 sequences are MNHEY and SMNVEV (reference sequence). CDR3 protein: CASSLSRGTDTQYF. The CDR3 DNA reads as TGTGCCAGCAGTTTATCCAGGGGTACAGATACGCAGTATTTT.

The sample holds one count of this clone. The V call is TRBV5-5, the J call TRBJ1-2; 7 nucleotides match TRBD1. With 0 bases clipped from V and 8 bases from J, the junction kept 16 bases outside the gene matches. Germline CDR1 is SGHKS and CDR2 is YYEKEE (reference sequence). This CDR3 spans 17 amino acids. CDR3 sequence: CASSLGLLYRQGNGYTF. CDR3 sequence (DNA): TGTGCCAGCAGCTTGGGGCTTTTATATCGACAGGGCAACGGCTACACCTTC.

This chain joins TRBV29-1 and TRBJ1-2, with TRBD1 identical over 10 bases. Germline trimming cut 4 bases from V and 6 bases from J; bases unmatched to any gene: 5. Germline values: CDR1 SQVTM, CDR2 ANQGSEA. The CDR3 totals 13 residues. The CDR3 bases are TGCAGCGTTGCGGGACAGGGGTGGCATGGCTACACCTTC. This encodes CSVAGQGWHGYTF.

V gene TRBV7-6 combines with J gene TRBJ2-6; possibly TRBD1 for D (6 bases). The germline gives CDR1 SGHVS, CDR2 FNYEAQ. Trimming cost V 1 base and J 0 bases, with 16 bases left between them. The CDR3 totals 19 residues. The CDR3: CASSLDWADSLSGANVLTF. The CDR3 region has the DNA TGTGCCAGCAGCTTAGACTGGGCGGACAGCCTCTCTGGGGCCAACGTCCTGACTTTC. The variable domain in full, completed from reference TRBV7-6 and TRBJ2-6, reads GAGVSQSPRYKVTKRGQDVALRCDPISGHVSLYWYRQALGQGPEFLTYFNYEAQQDKSGLPNDRFSAERPEGSISTLTIQRTEQRDSAMYRCASSLDWADSLSGANVLTFGAGSRLTVL.

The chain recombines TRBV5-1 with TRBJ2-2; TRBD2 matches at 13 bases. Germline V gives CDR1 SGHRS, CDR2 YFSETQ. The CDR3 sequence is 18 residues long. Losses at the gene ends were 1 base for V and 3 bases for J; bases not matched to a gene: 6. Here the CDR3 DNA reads TGCGCCAGCAGCTTGAAACTAGCGGGAGGGCCGGACACCGGGGAGCTGTTTTTT. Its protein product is CASSLKLAGGPDTGELFF.

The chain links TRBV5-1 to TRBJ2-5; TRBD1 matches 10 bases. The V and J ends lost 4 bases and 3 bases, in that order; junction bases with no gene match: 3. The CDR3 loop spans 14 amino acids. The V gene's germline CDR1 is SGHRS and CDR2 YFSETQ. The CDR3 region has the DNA TGCGCCAGCAGCACCGGGACAGGGGAAGAGACCCAGTACTTC. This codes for CASSTGTGEETQYF.

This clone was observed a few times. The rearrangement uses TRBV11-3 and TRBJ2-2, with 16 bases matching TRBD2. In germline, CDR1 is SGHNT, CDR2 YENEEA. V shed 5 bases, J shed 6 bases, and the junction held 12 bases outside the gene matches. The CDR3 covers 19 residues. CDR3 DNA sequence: TGTGCCAGCAGCGACAGTCCCCCGGGACTAGCGGGAGGGCCCGGGGAGCTGTTTTTT. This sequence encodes CASSDSPPGLAGGPGELFF.

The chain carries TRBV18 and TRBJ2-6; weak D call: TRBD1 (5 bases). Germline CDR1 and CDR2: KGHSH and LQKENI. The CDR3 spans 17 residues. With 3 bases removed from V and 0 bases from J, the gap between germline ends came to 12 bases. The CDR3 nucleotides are TGTGCCAGCTCACCGGGCCAGGGAATCTCTGGGGCCAACGTCCTGACTTTC. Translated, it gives CASSPGQGISGANVLTF.

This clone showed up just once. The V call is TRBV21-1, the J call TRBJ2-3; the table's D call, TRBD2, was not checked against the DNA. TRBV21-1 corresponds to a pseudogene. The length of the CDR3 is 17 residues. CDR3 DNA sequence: TGTGCCAGCAGCCCCCCTTCCCCCGTTTCTAGCACAGATACGCAGTATTTT. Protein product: CASSPPSPVSSTDTQYF.

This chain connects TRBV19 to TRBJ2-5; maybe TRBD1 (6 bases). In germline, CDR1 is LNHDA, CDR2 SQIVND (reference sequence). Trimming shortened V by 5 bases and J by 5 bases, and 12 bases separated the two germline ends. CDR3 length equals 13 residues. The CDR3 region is CASSFAGVETQYF. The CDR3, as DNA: TGTGCCAGTAGTTTTGCAGGGGTGGAGACCCAGTACTTC.

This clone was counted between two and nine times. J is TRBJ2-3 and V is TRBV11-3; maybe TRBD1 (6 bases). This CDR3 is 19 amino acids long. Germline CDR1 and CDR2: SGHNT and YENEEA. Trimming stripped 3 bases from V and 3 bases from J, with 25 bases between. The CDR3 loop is CASSFPIGAGDKGTDTQYF. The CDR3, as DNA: TGTGCCAGCAGCTTCCCCATTGGGGCCGGGGACAAGGGGACAGATACGCAGTATTTT.

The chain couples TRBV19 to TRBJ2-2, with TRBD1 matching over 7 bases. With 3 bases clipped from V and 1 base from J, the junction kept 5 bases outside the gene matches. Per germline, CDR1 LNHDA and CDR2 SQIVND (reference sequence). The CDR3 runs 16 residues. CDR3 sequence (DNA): TGTGCCAGTAGTATCCCCCAGGGGGTGAACACCGGGGAGCTGTTTTTT. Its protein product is CASSIPQGVNTGELFF. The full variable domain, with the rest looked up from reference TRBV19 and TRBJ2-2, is DGGITQSPKYLFRKEGQNVTLSCEQNLNHDAMYWYRQDPGQGLRLIYYSQIVNDFQKGDIAEGYSVSREKKESFPLTVTSAQKNPTAFYLCASSIPQGVNTGELFFGEGSRLTVL.

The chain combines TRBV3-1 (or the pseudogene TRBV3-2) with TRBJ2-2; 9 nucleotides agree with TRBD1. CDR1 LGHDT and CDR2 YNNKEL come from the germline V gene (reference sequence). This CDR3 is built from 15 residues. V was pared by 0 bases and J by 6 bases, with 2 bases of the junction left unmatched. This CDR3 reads CASSQEDRGPGELFF. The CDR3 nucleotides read TGTGCCAGCAGCCAAGAGGACAGGGGACCCGGGGAGCTGTTTTTT.